This TCR beta chain was identified in a study of CXCR3-negative and CXCR3-positive naive CD8 T cells. Every subset of CD8+ T cells was sorted in triplicate at fewer than 350,000 cells each. Those CD8+ T cells considered naive were CD45RO-CCR7+CD27+CD95-. UMI-tagged TRB cDNA libraries were built via 5' RACE. Each CDR3 protein gets one entry in TCRdb, which reprocessed the 5' RACE reads and gives no DNA. Its table records around 140,000 distinct CDR3 sequences. Study-level results: TCR interaction strength was inferred from TRB CDR3 physicochemistry, as CD5 matched across naive subsets. TRB CDR3 hydrophobicity was greater in CXCR3-positive naive cells than in CXCR3-negative naive cells. Whereas memory cells differed, naive CXCR3-negative and CXCR3-positive cells shared similar TRBV-TRBJ usage.

The CDR3 runs 14 residues. As to this clonotype: The target antigen is unknown.

The rearrangement joins TRBV12-3 or TRBV12-4 to TRBJ2-7; TCRdb's assignment of TRBD1 cannot be checked, as there is no DNA. Sequenced input: naive CXCR3+ CD8+ T cells from blood. Subset given: CD45RO-CCR7+CD27+CD95- naive CD8+ T cells expressing CXCR3 (TNR3+). The receptor comes from a human donor in good health. Some clones in this sample may be carry-over from other donors' samples. The CDR3 is CASSGRAGGHEQYF.